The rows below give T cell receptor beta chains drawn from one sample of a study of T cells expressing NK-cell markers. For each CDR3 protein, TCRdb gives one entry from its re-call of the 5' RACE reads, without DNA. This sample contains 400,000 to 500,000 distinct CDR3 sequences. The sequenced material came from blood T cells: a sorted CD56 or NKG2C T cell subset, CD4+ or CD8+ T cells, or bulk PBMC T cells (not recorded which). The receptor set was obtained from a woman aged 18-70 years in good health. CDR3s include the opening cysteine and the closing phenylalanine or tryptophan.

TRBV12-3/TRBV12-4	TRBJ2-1	CASTKRTGVVNEQFF
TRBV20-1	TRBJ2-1	CSARSGAYNEQFF
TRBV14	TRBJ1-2	CASSLPGQTNYGYTF
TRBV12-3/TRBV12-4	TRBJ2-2	CASSFASGELFF
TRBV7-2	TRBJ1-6	CASSTGQGVSPLHF
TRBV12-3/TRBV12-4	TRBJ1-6	CASRIVRNSPLHF
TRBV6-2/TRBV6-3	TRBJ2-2	CASRRQVWELFF
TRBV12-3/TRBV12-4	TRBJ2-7	CASSWDSPGYEQYF
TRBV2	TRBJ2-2	CASSQDRLPGGELFF
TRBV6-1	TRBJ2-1	CASSTRGTHNEQFF
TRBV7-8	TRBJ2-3	CASSIRLADTQYF
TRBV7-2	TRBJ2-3	CASSLELGGVSDTQYF
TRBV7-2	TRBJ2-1	CASSLARGVEQFF
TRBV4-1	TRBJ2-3	CASSLLGGGSTDTQYF
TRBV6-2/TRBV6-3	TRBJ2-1	CASVSSGANNEQFF
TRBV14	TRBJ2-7	CASSLHLGGSVPYEQYF
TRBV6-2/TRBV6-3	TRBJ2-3	CASSYGGVTDTQYF
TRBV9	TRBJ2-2	CASSPVAGTGELFF
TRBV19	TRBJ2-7	CASSFRDNAYEQYF
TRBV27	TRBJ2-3	CASSRGTGVTSLGAQYF
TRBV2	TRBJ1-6	CASSEWQGSSPLHF
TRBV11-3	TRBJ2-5	CASSFPAGQETQYF
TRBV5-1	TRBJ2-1	CASSLDFSGSRQFF
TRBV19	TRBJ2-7	CASSSSGTSYEQYF
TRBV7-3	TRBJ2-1	CASSNPLGAGDNEQFF
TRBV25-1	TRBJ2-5	CASSPRDRGWETQYF
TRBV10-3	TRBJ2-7	CAISDKDYEQYF
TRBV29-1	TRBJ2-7	CSVRGLGGTTPSYEQYF
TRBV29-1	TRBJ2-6	CSVARDTDSGANVLTF
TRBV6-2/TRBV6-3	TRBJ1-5	CARGQTVGYRNQPQHF
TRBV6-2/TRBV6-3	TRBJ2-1	CASSLRQGAYNEQFF
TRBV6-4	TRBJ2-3	CASSDTPGTGGTDTQYF
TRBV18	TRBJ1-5	CASSPTNQPQHF